The 27 T cell receptor beta chains in this list originate from one sample, sequenced in a study of T cell clones after liver transplantation. Using immunoSEQ multiplex PCR, the repertoire was profiled, and TCRdb retains in-frame clones only, with some absent. The table includes about 68,000 clones, 85% to 95% detected once. The sample here was CD4+ T cells from blood, taken approximately 25 months after liver transplant. The receptor set was obtained from a human patient who received a liver transplant. The T cells may come from the graft donor.

The chain recombines TRBV7-3 with TRBJ2-2, with D perhaps TRBD2 (5 bases). V lost 4 bases and J 0 bases, leaving 9 bases between the germline ends. The CDR3 length is 15 residues. Germline V lookup: CDR1 SGHTA, CDR2 FQGTGA. CDR3 amino acids: CASSSGISNTGELFF. The CDR3 DNA reads TGTGCCAGCAGCTCCGGGATTTCGAACACCGGGGAGCTGTTTTTT.

V usage is TRBV19 and J usage is TRBJ2-1; TRBD2 is a possible D gene (6 bases). Trimming removed 6 bases from V and 8 bases from J, with 23 bases in between. The CDR3 spans 16 residues. Germline values: CDR1 LNHDA, CDR2 SQIVND (reference sequence). Written as DNA, the CDR3 is TGTGCCAGTAGGGAAACCGGGACTCGCCTAAAGGATGAGCAGTTCTTC. Its translation is CASRETGTRLKDEQFF.

The rearrangement uses TRBV6-5 and TRBJ2-7, with D perhaps matching TRBD1 (5 bases). The germline gives CDR1 MNHEY, CDR2 SVGAGI. The germline V and J ends were trimmed by 0 bases and 0 bases, with 9 bases remaining between them. The CDR3 extends over 15 amino acids. CDR3 residues: CASSYSSGASYEQYF. The CDR3 bases are TGTGCCAGCAGTTACTCATCTGGGGCCTCCTACGAGCAGTACTTC.

V gene TRBV9 combines with J gene TRBJ2-2; weak D call: TRBD2 (5 bases). Germline V gene data show CDR1 as SGDLS and CDR2 as YYNGEE. The CDR3 runs to 16 residues. Trimming cost V 4 bases and J 6 bases, with 19 bases left between them. As DNA, the CDR3 is TGTGCCAGCAGCCCCGCCCCGGGAAGATCGGCCGGGGAGCTGTTTTTT. This encodes CASSPAPGRSAGELFF.

The rearrangement links TRBV11-2 to TRBJ2-3, with D uncertain. Germline-derived CDR1 and CDR2 are SGHAT and FQNNGV. This CDR3 contains 14 residues. Between the trimmed V and J ends, which lost 1 base and 7 bases, there was a span of 12 bases. CDR3 nucleotides: TGTGCCAGCAGCTTAGTCCCCCAAGCTAATACGCAGTATTTT. Translated, it gives CASSLVPQANTQYF.

V usage is TRBV6-5 and J usage is TRBJ2-1; 7 bases fit TRBD2. Germline CDR1 MNHEY, CDR2 SVGAGI. V was pared by 0 bases and J by 5 bases, with 7 bases of the junction left unmatched. The CDR3 contains 16 residues. The CDR3 is CASSYSWASGDNEQFF. The CDR3 coding sequence is TGTGCCAGCAGTTACTCCTGGGCTAGCGGCGACAATGAGCAGTTCTTC.

This rearrangement joins TRBV19 to TRBJ1-2; D gene uncertain. CDR1 and CDR2 (germline): LNHDA, SQIVND (reference sequence). Trimming shortened V by 5 bases and J by 8 bases, and 15 bases separated the two germline ends. CDR3 length equals 13 residues. The CDR3 reads CASSVNRQRGYTF. CDR3 sequence (DNA): TGTGCCAGTAGTGTCAACCGACAACGCGGCTACACCTTC. Using reference TRBV19 and TRBJ1-2 for the parts outside the CDR3, the full variable domain is DGGITQSPKYLFRKEGQNVTLSCEQNLNHDAMYWYRQDPGQGLRLIYYSQIVNDFQKGDIAEGYSVSREKKESFPLTVTSAQKNPTAFYLCASSVNRQRGYTFGSGTRLTVV.

The V call is TRBV5-1, the J call TRBJ1-1, with 7 bases matching TRBD1. In germline, CDR1 is SGHRS, CDR2 YFSETQ. The CDR3 length is 13 residues. Unmatched junction bases numbered 6, after V lost 4 bases and J lost 6 bases. CDR3 bases: TGCGCCAGCAGCGCAGACAGGGTTTCTGAAGCTTTCTTT. Translating it yields CASSADRVSEAFF.

The V call is TRBV11-2, the J call TRBJ1-4, with TRBD1 as a possible D gene (5 bases). This CDR3 has 14 amino acids. V gave up 1 base and J gave up 10 bases, with 13 bases separating them. CDR1 and CDR2 (germline): SGHAT, FQNNGV. The CDR3 sequence: CASSLGRGQGKLFF. In DNA form, the CDR3 reads TGTGCCAGCAGCTTAGGAAGGGGCCAGGGAAAACTGTTTTTT.

This clone was seen only once. V is TRBV6-1 and J is TRBJ2-7; D remains unclear. Germline CDR1 reads MNHNS; CDR2 reads SASEGT. This CDR3 spans 15 amino acids. Trimming removed 1 base from V and 6 bases from J, with 16 bases in between. The chain's CDR3 is CASSEVERASGEQYF. CDR3 bases: TGTGCCAGCAGTGAAGTGGAGAGAGCTTCGGGCGAGCAGTACTTC.

The chain combines TRBV6-1 with TRBJ2-7; 11 bases agree with TRBD2. Germline V CDR1 and CDR2: MNHNS, SASEGT. This CDR3 has 16 amino acids. The junction had 10 bases not matched to a gene; V was cut back by 4 bases and J by 5 bases. As DNA, the CDR3 is TGTGCCAGCAGTGGTCTAGCGGGAGGTGGTCGGGACGAGCAGTACTTC. Translation gives CASSGLAGGGRDEQYF.

This rearrangement joins TRBV21-1 to TRBJ2-6; the table names TRBD1, a call not compared with the DNA. TRBV21-1 is a pseudogene segment. The CDR3 runs 20 residues. The CDR3: CASSHVPQTIIMMGANVLTF. CDR3 DNA sequence: TGTGCCAGCAGCCACGTGCCCCAGACAATTATTATGATGGGGGCCAACGTCCTGACTTTC.

The DNA of the CDR3 is TGTGCCAGCAGTTCAAGACAGGGGCGGAATGAGCAGTTCTTC. Protein product: CASSSRQGRNEQFF. V is TRBV6-5 and J is TRBJ2-1; TRBD1 agrees at 8 bases. The trim removed 4 bases at V and 7 bases at J, leaving 6 bases unmatched. The CDR3 loop spans 14 amino acids. CDR1 is MNHEY and CDR2 is SVGAGI in the germline V gene.

This chain connects TRBV28 to TRBJ1-5, with a weak D call TRBD1 (5 bases). CDR3 length: 16 amino acids. Germline CDR1 is MDHEN and CDR2 is SYDVKM. Trimming removed 4 bases from V and 3 bases from J, with 16 bases in between. The CDR3 is CASSSGGAGINQPQHF. The CDR3 DNA is TGTGCCAGCAGTTCAGGAGGGGCCGGGATCAATCAGCCCCAGCATTTT. Full variable domain (rest looked up from reference TRBV28 and TRBJ1-5): DVKVTQSSRYLVKRTGEKVFLECVQDMDHENMFWYRQDPGLGLRLIYFSYDVKMKEKGDIPEGYSVSREKKERFSLILESASTNQTSMYLCASSSGGAGINQPQHFGDGTRLSIL.

The V call is TRBV5-8, the J call TRBJ2-2, with no clear D. The germline gives CDR1 SGHTS, CDR2 YDEGEE. This CDR3 spans 12 amino acids. V was clipped by 2 bases and J by 9 bases, with 8 bases between them. CDR3 DNA sequence: TGTGCCAGCAGCTTTCTCCGTCGGGAGCTGTTTTTT. Protein product: CASSFLRRELFF.

CDR3 DNA sequence: TGTGCCAGCAGCTGGGAACGGTTACTCGAGCAGTACTTC. It is translated as CASSWERLLEQYF. The rearrangement joins TRBV7-3 to TRBJ2-7, with D hard to call. V lost 4 bases to trimming and J lost 6 bases, with 13 bases between them. Germline CDR1 SGHTA, CDR2 FQGTGA. The CDR3 is made up of 13 amino acids.

The rearrangement links TRBV11-3 to TRBJ2-3; tentative D call: TRBD1 (6 bases). CDR1 is SGHNT and CDR2 is YENEEA in the germline V gene. This CDR3 has 15 amino acids. Between the trimmed V and J ends, which lost 1 base and 1 base, there was a span of 9 bases. CDR3 in DNA: TGTGCCAGCAGCTTAGTCAGGGGTCGCACAGATACGCAGTATTTT. This codes for CASSLVRGRTDTQYF.

This rearrangement joins TRBV9 to TRBJ2-7; 9 bases are shared with TRBD1. Germline CDR1 reads SGDLS; CDR2 reads YYNGEE. This CDR3 is 14 amino acids long. V was pared by 0 bases and J by 2 bases, with 0 bases of the junction left unmatched. The chain's CDR3 is CASSVGTGAYEQYF. CDR3 nucleotides: TGTGCCAGCAGCGTAGGGACAGGGGCCTACGAGCAGTACTTC.

This chain links TRBV28 with TRBJ2-7; D gene ambiguous. CDR3 size: 12 residues. Germline V gene lookup returns CDR1 MDHEN and CDR2 SYDVKM. The ends were cut back, 1 base at V and 5 bases at J, with 6 bases in the middle. The CDR3 DNA sequence: TGTGCCAGCAGTTTATCCCGGAACGAGCAGTACTTC. It yields the protein CASSLSRNEQYF.

CDR3 sequence reads: CASSSGQLFTEAFF. The DNA of the CDR3 is TGTGCCAGCAGCTCCGGACAGCTTTTCACTGAAGCTTTCTTT. This chain connects TRBV6-5 to TRBJ1-1, with D possibly matching TRBD1 (6 bases). The germline V and J ends were trimmed by 6 bases and 4 bases, with 15 bases remaining between them. The CDR3 has 14 residues. The germline V gene has CDR1 MNHEY and CDR2 SVGAGI.

The V and J genes are TRBV19 and TRBJ2-7, with 7 bases lining up with TRBD2. Unmatched junction bases numbered 3, after V lost 5 bases and J lost 2 bases. The germline V gene has CDR1 LNHDA and CDR2 SQIVND (reference sequence). The CDR3 has 13 amino acids. CDR3 nucleotides: TGTGCCAGTAGTTACGGGAGGACCTACGAGCAGTACTTC. This encodes CASSYGRTYEQYF.

The gene calls are TRBV9 and TRBJ2-5; no clear D gene. CDR1 is SGDLS and CDR2 is YYNGEE in the germline V gene. This CDR3 is 14 amino acids long. The V gene lost 2 bases and the J gene lost 0 bases, with 8 bases spanning the gap. The DNA of the CDR3 is TGTGCCAGCAGCGTTAATCCGTACCAAGAGACCCAGTACTTC. Its protein product is CASSVNPYQETQYF.

Worth noting for this clone: The identical CDR3 is also encoded by other nucleotide sequences in the sample. The chain uses TRBV29-1 and TRBJ2-4; 8 bases line up with TRBD1. The V segment lost 1 base and the J segment 3 bases; nucleotides outside the gene matches: 8. CDR1 and CDR2 (germline): SQVTM, ANQGSEA. This CDR3 comprises 16 residues. CDR3 nucleotide sequence: TGCAGCGTTGAAGGCAGAGACAGGGGCGGCAAAAACATTCAGTACTTC. Translation gives CSVEGRDRGGKNIQYF.

This clone was counted a single time. In DNA form, the CDR3 reads TGTGCCATCAGTGAGTCTTTGACTAACTATGGCTACACCTTC. This sequence encodes CAISESLTNYGYTF. The V call is TRBV10-3, the J call TRBJ1-2; D uncertain. CDR3 size: 14 residues. Trimming shortened V by 0 bases and J by 0 bases, and 5 bases separated the two germline ends. Per germline, CDR1 ENHRY and CDR2 SYGVKD.

This clone was observed once. J is TRBJ1-5 and V is TRBV27; D unresolved. Germline-derived CDR1 and CDR2 are MNHEY and SMNVEV (reference sequence). V was shortened by 9 bases and J by 5 bases, with 14 bases between the two germline ends. There are 13 residues in the CDR3. DNA of the CDR3: TGTGCCAGTTTATACTTCGGTCATCAGCCCCAGCATTTT. Protein: CASLYFGHQPQHF.

The rearrangement joins TRBV5-1 to TRBJ2-5; D not certain. The germline V gene has CDR1 SGHRS and CDR2 YFSETQ. The germline V and J ends were trimmed by 0 bases and 2 bases, with 11 bases remaining between them. The CDR3 is made up of 15 amino acids. The CDR3 nucleotides read TGCGCCAGCAGCTTGGCCGTCGGCCAGCAAGAGACCCAGTACTTC. Translated: CASSLAVGQQETQYF.

The chain recombines TRBV15 with TRBJ1-2, with TRBD1 identical over 9 bases. Germline values: CDR1 LNHNV, CDR2 YYDKDF (reference sequence). This CDR3 is built from 15 residues. V gave up 3 bases and J gave up 5 bases; unmatched junction bases: 7. CDR3 bases: TGTGCCACCAGCAGGGACAGGGGAGGGGTTTATGGCTACACCTTC. Protein sequence: CATSRDRGGVYGYTF.